The clone carrying this T cell receptor (beta chain) was recorded once. The junction departs from the called germline gene at one end, perhaps through a read error. This entry is derived from a study of blood T cells in healthy people across ages. Next came a second PCR, run for roughly 6 to 11 cycles, which used a sample-barcoded 5' primer along with a J-beta primer mix. One entry per CDR3 protein results from TCRdb running MiXCR on the 5' RACE reads. The sample has hundreds of thousands of distinct CDR3 sequences; roughly two fifths are singletons. The specimen sequenced was blood. The source of this sequence is a woman in her sixties or seventies in good health.

The CDR3 sequence: CASSKRQSSYNSPPHF. The CDR3 DNA sequence: TGTGCCAGCAGCAAACGACAGAGCTCCTATAATTCACCCCCCCACTTT. This chain joins TRBV6-5 and TRBJ1-6; D is perhaps TRBD1 (5 bases). The germline V gene has CDR1 MNHEY and CDR2 SVGAGI. The length of the CDR3 is 16 residues.